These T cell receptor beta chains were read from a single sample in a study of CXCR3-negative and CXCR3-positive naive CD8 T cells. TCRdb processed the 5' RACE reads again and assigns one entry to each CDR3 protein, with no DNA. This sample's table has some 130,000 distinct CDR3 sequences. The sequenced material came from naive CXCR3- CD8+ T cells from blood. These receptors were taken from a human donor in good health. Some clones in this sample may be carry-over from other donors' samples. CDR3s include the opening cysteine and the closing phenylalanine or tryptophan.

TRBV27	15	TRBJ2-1	CASSLGGSSYNEQFF
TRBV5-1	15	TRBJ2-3	CASSPQGLPTDTQYF
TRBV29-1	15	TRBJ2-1	CSGNPGLGFSSEQFF
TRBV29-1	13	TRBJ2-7	CSALDRHSYEQYF
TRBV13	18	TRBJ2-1	CASSLGLLGTSGFNEQFF
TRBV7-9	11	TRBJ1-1	CASTSPTEAFF
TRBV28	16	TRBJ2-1	CASSLWTSGRVHEQFF
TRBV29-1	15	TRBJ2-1	CSVEGPPRGYNEQFF
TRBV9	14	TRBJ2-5	CASSVGQVEETQYF
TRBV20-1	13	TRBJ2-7	CSAREEGTYEQYF
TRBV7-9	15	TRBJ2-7	CASSSKTSGSDEQYF
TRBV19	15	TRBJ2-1	CASSAGQGVDNEQFF
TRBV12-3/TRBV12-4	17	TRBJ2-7	CASKYSGGTGDLGEQYF
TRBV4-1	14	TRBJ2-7	CASSQDIGSYEQYF
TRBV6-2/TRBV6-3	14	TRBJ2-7	CASSYSYTTYEQYF
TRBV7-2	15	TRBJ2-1	CASSPGGGVQNEQFF
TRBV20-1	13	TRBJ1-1	CSARSRMNTEAFF
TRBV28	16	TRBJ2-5	CASSYSRTGTSETQYF
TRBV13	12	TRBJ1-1	CASSLTRQEAFF
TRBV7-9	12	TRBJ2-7	CASSYGTYEQYF
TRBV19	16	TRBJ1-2	CASSRDRTVTRYGYTF
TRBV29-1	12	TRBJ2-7	CSVVEEGYEQYF
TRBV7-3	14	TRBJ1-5	CASTPIQGHQPQHF
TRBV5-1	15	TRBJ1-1	CASSLGQGKNTEAFF
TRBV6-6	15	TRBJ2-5	CASRTPGRLQETQYF
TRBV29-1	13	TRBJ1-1	CSVEESGNTEAFF
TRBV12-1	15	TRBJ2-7	CATQLVRTVPGEQYF
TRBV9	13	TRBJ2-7	CASSVEDFSEQYF
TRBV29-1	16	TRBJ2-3	CSVEEGLQGFTDTQYF
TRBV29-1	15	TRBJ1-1	CSVEDLQGRNTEAFF
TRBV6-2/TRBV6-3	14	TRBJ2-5	CASSYSAAQETQYF
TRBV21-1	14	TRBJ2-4	CASRYGGRKNIQYF
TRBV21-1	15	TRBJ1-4	CASSGRTGLGEKLFF
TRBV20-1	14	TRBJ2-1	CRLPLLAGDHEQFF
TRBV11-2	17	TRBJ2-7	CASSLAGRGTGTWEQYF
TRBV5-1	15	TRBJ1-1	CASRVSRQVNTEAFF
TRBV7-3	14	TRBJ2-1	CASSSVDGPNEQFF
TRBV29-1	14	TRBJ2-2	CSVDQGLDTGELFF
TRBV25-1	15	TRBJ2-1	CASSEGRGVYNEQFF
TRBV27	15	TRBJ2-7	CASSFLAGGSYEQYF
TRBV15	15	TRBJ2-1	CATSEGRGDYKEQFF
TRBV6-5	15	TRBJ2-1	CASSVGLAGGNEQFF
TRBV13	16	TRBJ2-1	CASSLGGLHSYNEQFF
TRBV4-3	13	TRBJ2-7	CASSQSTGYEQYF
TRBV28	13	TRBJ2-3	CASSPTGVDTQYF
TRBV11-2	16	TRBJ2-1	CASSLGWRGKYNEQFF
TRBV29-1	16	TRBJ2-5	CSVEQVQGSYQETQYF
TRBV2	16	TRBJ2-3	CASKEPRVTITDTQYF
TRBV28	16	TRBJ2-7	CASSSAQGAGLYEQYF
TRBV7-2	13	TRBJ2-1	CASSFTSSVEQFF
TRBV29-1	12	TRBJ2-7	CSVVSGPYEQYF
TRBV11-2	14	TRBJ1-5	CASSLGPGGQPQHF
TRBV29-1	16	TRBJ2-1	CSGHGTSGRTYNEQFF